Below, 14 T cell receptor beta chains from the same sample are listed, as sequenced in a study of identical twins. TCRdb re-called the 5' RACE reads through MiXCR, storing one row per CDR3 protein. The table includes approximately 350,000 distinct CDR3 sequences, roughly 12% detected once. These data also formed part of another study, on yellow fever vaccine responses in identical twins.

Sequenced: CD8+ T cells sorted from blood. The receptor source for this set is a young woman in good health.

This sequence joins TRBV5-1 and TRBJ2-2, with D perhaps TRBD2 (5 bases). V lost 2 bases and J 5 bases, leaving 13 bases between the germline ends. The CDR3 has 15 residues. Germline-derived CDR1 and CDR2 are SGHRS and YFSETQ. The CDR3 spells CASSFPGSGTGELFF. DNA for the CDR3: TGCGCCAGCAGCTTCCCGGGATCCGGTACCGGGGAGCTGTTTTTT.

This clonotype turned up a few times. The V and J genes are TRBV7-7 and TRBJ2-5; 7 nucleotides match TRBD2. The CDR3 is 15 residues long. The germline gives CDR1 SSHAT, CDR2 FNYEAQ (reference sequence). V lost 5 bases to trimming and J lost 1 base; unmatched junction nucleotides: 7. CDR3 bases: TGTGCCAGCAGCGCCCTGGGGGGGTCCCAAGAGACCCAGTACTTC. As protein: CASSALGGSQETQYF.

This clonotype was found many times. DNA for the CDR3: TGTGCCAGCAGTTGGGGGACTAGCGGGAGTGGAGAGACCCAGTACTTC. As protein: CASSWGTSGSGETQYF. This chain joins TRBV12-3 or TRBV12-4 and TRBJ2-5, with 14 bases aligning to TRBD2. The trim removed 4 bases at V and 4 bases at J, leaving 5 bases unmatched. This CDR3 is built from 16 residues.

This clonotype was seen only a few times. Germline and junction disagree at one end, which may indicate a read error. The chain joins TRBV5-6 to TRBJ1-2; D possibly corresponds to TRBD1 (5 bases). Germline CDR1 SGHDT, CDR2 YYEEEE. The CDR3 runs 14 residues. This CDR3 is CASTLGVGDYGYTF. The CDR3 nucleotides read TGTGCCAGCACCTTGGGGGTGGGCGACTATGGCTACACCTTC.

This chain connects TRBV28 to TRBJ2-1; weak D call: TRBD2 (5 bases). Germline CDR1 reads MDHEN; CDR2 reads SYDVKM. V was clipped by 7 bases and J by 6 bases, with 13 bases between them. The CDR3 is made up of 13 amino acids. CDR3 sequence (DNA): TGTGCCAGCACCCCTGTTGAGGGCAATGAGCAGTTCTTC. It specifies CASTPVEGNEQFF.

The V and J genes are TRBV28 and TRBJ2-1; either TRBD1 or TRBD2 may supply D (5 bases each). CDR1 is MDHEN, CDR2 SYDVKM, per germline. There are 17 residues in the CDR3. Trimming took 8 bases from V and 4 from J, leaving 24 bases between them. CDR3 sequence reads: CASFSSNSGPQYNEQFF. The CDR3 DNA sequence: TGTGCCAGCTTTTCGTCTAACTCGGGACCTCAATACAATGAGCAGTTCTTC.

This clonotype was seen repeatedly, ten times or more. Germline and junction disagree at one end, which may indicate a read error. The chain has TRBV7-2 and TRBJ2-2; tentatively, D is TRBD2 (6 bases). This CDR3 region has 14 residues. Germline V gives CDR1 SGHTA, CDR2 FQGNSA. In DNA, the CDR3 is TGTGCCAGCAGCCTAGCGACTAAAACCGGGGAGCTGTTTTTT. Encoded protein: CASSLATKTGELFF.

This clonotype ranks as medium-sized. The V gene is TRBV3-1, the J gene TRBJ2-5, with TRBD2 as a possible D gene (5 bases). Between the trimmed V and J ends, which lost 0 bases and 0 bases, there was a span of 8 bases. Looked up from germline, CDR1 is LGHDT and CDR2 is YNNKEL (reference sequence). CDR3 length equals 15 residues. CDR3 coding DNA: TGTGCCAGCAGCCAAGATTTGAGGGACCAAGAGACCCAGTACTTC. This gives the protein CASSQDLRDQETQYF.

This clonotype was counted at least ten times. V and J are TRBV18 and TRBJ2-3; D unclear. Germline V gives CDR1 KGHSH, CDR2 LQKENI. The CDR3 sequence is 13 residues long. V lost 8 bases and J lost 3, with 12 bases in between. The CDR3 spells CASSPDLTDTQYF. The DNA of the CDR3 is TGTGCCAGCAGCCCGGACCTGACAGATACGCAGTATTTT.

For the CDR3, the DNA is TGTGCCAGCAGGACCGACAGGCCCACCTACGAGCAGTACGTC. Amino acids: CASRTDRPTYEQYV. V usage is TRBV21-1 and J usage is TRBJ2-7; the listed D gene, TRBD1, was not tested against the DNA. TRBV21-1 is a pseudogene locus. The CDR3 covers 14 residues.

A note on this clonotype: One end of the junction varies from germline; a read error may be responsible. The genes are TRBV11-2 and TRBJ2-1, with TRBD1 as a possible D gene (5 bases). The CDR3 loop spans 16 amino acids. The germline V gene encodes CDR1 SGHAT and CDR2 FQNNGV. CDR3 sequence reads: CASTLGVGGPYNEQFF. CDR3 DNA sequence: TGTGCCAGCACCTTAGGGGTGGGCGGACCTTACAATGAGCAGTTCTTC.

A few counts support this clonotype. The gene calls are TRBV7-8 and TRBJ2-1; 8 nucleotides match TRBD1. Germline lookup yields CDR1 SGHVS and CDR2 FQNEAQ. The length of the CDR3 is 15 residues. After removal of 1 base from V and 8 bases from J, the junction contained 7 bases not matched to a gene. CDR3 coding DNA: TGTGCCAGCAGCTTAGTTTTGGGACAGGTCTATGAGCAGTTCTTC. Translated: CASSLVLGQVYEQFF.

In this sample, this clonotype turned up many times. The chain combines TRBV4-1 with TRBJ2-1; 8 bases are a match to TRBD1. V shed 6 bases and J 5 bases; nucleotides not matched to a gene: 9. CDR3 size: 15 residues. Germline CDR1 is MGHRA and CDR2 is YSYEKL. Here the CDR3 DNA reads TGCGCCAGCAGGAGGACAGGGCGCGACCACAATGAGCAGTTCTTC. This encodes CASRRTGRDHNEQFF.

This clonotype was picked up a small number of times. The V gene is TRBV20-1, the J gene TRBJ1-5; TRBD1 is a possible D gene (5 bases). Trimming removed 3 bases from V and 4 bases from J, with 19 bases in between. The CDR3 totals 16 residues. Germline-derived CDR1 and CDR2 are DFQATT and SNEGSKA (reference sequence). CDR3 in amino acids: CSASPPSGYRNQPQHF. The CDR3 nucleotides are TGCAGTGCTAGCCCCCCATCAGGGTATAGGAATCAGCCCCAGCATTTT.